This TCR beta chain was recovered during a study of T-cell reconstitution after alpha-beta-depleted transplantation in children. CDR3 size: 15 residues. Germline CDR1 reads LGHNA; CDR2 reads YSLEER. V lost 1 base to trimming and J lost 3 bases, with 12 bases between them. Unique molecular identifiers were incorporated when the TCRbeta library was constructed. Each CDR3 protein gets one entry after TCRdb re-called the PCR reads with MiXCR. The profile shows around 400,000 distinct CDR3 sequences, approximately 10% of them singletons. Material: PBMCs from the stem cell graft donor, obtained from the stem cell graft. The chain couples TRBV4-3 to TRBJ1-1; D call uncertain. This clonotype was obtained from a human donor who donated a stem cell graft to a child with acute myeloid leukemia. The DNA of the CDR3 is TGCGCCAGCAGCCAAGGGCCATTTCGGGACACTGAAGCTTTCTTT. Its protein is CASSQGPFRDTEAFF.